These T cell receptor beta chains were read from a single sample in a study of identical twins. Via MiXCR, TCRdb re-called the 5' RACE reads, giving one row per CDR3 protein. The table records about 690,000 distinct CDR3 sequences, 6% to 6.5% of them present only once. The sample was naive T cells sorted from blood. The receptors shown here come from a man younger than 30 in good health. Both conserved end residues are part of each CDR3. A D gene is named only where the DNA matches it firmly.

j_call | v_call | d_call | cdr3_aa
TRBJ2-7 | TRBV3-1 | TRBD1 | CASSATGSYEQYF
TRBJ2-7 | TRBV11-2 | TRBD1 | CASSLRGQVYFYEQYF
TRBJ2-3 | TRBV27 | NA | CASSLFGYRTDTQYF
TRBJ2-1 | TRBV11-2 | TRBD2 | CASSLESGIYNEQFF
TRBJ2-5 | TRBV20-1 | TRBD2 | CSAPLSGRAWEETQYF
TRBJ1-1 | TRBV30 | TRBD1 | CAWSLTGDMNTEAFF
TRBJ2-1 | TRBV4-3 | NA | CASRGSTVNEQFF
TRBJ2-2 | TRBV21-1 | NA | CASVIQGNTGELFF
TRBJ2-1 | TRBV7-2 | TRBD2 | CASSFYGGSSYEQFF
TRBJ1-2 | TRBV5-1 | NA | CASSTARTDYTF
TRBJ2-3 | TRBV5-1 | NA | CASSLEPTGDTQYF
TRBJ2-1 | TRBV4-1 | TRBD2 | CASSQVSFYVAGVAYNEQFF
TRBJ2-3 | TRBV10-3 | NA | CATLGGLTDTQYF
TRBJ2-5 | TRBV7-2 | NA | CASSYDPRVLRETQYF
TRBJ2-1 | TRBV7-2 | TRBD2 | CASSWTSGRPANEQFF
TRBJ2-1 | TRBV29-1 | NA | CSVEDQGWSSYNEQFF
TRBJ2-1 | TRBV20-1 | TRBD2 | CSARVPSGGNEQFF